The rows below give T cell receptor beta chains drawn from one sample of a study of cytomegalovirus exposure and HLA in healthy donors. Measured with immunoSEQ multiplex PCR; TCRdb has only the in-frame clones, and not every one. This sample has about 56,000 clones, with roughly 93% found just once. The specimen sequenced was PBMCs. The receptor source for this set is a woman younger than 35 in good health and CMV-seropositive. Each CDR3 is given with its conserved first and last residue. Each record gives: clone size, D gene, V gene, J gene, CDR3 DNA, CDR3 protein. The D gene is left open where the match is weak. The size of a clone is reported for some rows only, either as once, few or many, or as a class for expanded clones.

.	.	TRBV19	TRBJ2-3	TGTGCCAGTAGTATTGTCACGGGGGGCACAGATACGCAGTATTTT	CASSIVTGGTDTQYF
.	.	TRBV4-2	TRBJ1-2	TGTGCCAGCAGCCGGTTGAACAGCCAGCCATATGGCTACACCTTC	CASSRLNSQPYGYTF
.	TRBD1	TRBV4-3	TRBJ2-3	TGCGCCAGCAGCCCAGGACAGGGGGCTTTGTTAACAGATACGCAGTATTTT	CASSPGQGALLTDTQYF
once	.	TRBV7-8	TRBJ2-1	TGTGCCAGCAGCTTAGTCCCACAGGGCGAGTCCTACAATGAGCAGTTCTTC	CASSLVPQGESYNEQFF
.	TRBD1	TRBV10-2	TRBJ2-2	TGCGCCAGCAGTATTAGGACAGGTCCGAACACCGGGGAGCTGTTTTTT	CASSIRTGPNTGELFF
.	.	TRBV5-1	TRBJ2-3	TGCGCCAGCAGCTTGGAGCTACAGGGATCAGATACGCAGTATTTT	CASSLELQGSDTQYF
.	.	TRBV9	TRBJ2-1	TGTGCCAGCAGCGTAGAGATGGGAGTTGAGCAGTTCTTC	CASSVEMGVEQFF
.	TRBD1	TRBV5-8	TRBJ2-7	TGTGCCAGCAGCTTGCTCGGGACAGGGCTTTTCTACGAGCAGTACTTC	CASSLLGTGLFYEQYF
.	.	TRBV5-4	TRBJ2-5	TGTGCCAGCAGCTTGAGCTACCAAGAGACCCAGTACTTC	CASSLSYQETQYF
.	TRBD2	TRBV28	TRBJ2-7	TGTGCCAGCAGTTTAGAAGGCGGGGGGGCAAACGAGCAGTACTTC	CASSLEGGGANEQYF
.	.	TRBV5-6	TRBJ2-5	TGTGCCAGCAGCCTGGTCGAAAGGGGGAAAGAGACCCAGTACTTC	CASSLVERGKETQYF
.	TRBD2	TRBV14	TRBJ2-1	TGTGCCAGCAGCCAAGACCGGGGACTAGGCAATGAGCAGTTCTTC	CASSQDRGLGNEQFF
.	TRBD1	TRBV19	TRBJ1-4	TGTGCCAGTAGTATTTCAGGGGGCCTTCGGGAAAAACTGTTTTTT	CASSISGGLREKLFF
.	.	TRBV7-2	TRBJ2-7	TGTGCCAGCAGCGGAGGGCGTCTAGCCTACGAGCAGTACTTC	CASSGGRLAYEQYF
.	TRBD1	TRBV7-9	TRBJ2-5	TGTGCCAGCAGCCTGGGTGACAGGGGGCTCAGGGAGACCCAGTACTTC	CASSLGDRGLRETQYF
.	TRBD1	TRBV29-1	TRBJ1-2	TGCAGCACGACCCGGGACAGATCCTATGGCTACACCTTC	CSTTRDRSYGYTF
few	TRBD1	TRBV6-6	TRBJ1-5	TGTGCCAGCAATCCAGGACAGGGGGGTCAGCCCCAGCATTTT	CASNPGQGGQPQHF
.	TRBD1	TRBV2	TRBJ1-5	TGTGCCAGCAGTGAATTGGACAGGGCGAGTCAGCCCCAGCATTTT	CASSELDRASQPQHF
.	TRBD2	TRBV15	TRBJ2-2	TGTGCCACCAATAGCGGGACAAAACTAAACACCGGGGAGCTGTTTTTT	CATNSGTKLNTGELFF
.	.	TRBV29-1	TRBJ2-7	TGCAGCGTTGAAGATCGGCAGGGTCCCTACGAGCAGTACTTC	CSVEDRQGPYEQYF
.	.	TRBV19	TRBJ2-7	TGTGCCAGTAGAACTCACGCTTCGGGTTCCTACGAGCAGTACTTC	CASRTHASGSYEQYF
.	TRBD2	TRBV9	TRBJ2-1	TGTGCCAGCAGCGTAGGACTAGCGGGGGCTGATGAGCAGTTCTTC	CASSVGLAGADEQFF
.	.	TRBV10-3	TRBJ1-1	TGTGCCTCCAGCCGTGGGGGGGACACTAGGACTGAAGCTTTCTTT	CASSRGGDTRTEAFF
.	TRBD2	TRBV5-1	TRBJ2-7	TGCGCCAGCACCCAAGGGGAGGGGCTCACCTCGTACGAGCAGTACTTC	CASTQGEGLTSYEQYF
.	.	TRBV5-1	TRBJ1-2	TGCGCCAGCACAGGGTCGGATGGCTACACCTTC	CASTGSDGYTF
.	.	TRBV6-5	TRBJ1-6	TGTGCCAGCAGGAACCAAGGGGATAATTCACCCCTCCACTTT	CASRNQGDNSPLHF
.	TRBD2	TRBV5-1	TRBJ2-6	TGCGCCAGCAGCGTGGTAGCGGGGTTAGGGGCCAACGTCCTGACTTTC	CASSVVAGLGANVLTF
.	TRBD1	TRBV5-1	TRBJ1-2	TGCGCCAGCAGCTCGGGAGCAGGGGGCGGAAGGGACTATGGCTACACCTTC	CASSSGAGGGRDYGYTF
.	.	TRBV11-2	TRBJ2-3	TGTGCCAGCAGCACAAGCGGCCCCACAGATACGCAGTATTTT	CASSTSGPTDTQYF
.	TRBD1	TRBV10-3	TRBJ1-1	TGTGCCATCAGTGACACCGGCAGGGGGAGCACTGAAGCTTTCTTT	CAISDTGRGSTEAFF
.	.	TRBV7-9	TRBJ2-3	TGTGCCAGCAGCTTAGCGCAGTACCTAGATACGCAGTATTTT	CASSLAQYLDTQYF
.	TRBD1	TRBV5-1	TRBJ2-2	TGCGCCAGCAGCTTCTTACGACCGGGACAGGGGAACACCGGGGAGCTGTTTTTT	CASSFLRPGQGNTGELFF
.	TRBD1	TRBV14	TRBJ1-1	TGTGCCAGCAGCGTCGACAGGGTTCGAACTGAAGCTTTCTTT	CASSVDRVRTEAFF
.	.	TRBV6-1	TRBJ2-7	TGTGCCAGCAAAGAAATGGCGACAGGACTCTACGAGCAGTACTTC	CASKEMATGLYEQYF
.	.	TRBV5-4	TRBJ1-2	TGTGCCAGCAGCCTTTCGGTGGGCGTCGGCTATGGCTACACCTTC	CASSLSVGVGYGYTF
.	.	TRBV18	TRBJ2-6	TGTGCCAGCTCAGATACGACAGGACGCTCTGGGGCCAACGTCCTGACTTTC	CASSDTTGRSGANVLTF
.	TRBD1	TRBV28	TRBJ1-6	TGTGCCAGCACTAATAACAGGGGTCGTAATTCACCCCTCCACTTT	CASTNNRGRNSPLHF
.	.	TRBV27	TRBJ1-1	TGTGCCAGCAGCTCCCCCCCGGGGGGGCATGAAGCTTTCTTT	CASSSPPGGHEAFF
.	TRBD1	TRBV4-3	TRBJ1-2	TGCGCCAGCAGCCAAGGACAGGGAAATCCCTTTGGCTACACCTTC	CASSQGQGNPFGYTF
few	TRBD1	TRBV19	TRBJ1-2	TGTGCCAGTAGTATAGATCTGCAGACAGGGTATGGCTACACCTTC	CASSIDLQTGYGYTF
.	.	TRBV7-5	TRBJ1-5	TGTGTCAGAAGTGGCCCCCGTCGGGACAGGGGGGAAAGCAATCAGCCCCAGCATTTT	CVRSGPRRDRGESNQPQHF
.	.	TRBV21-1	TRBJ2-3	TGTGCCAGCAGCAACCTCGGCGGGTCGGGCACAGATACGCAGTATTTT	CASSNLGGSGTDTQYF
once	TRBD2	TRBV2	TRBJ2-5	TGTGCCAGCAGTGTGCGCGGGGGGGCCTCGAGAGAGACCCAGTACTTC	CASSVRGGASRETQYF
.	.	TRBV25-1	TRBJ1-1	TGTGCCAGCAGTGACCGGGTTCAACTCACTGAAGCTTTCTTT	CASSDRVQLTEAFF
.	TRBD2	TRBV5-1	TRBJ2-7	TGCGCCAGCAGCCCCGGACTAGCGCGGTACGAGCAGTACTTC	CASSPGLARYEQYF
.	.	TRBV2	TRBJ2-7	TGTGCCAGCTTTACCAGGGACTCCTACGAGCAGTACTTC	CASFTRDSYEQYF